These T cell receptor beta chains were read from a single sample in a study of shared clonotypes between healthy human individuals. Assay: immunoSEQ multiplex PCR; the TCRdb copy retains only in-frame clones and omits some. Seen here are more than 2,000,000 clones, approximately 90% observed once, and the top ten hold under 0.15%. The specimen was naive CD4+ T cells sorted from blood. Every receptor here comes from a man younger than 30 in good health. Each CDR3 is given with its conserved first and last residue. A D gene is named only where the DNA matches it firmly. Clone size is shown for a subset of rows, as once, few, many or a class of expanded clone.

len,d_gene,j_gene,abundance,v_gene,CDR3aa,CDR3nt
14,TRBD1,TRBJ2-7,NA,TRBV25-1,CASSGGQGPYEQYF,TGTGCCAGCAGTGGGGGACAGGGGCCCTACGAGCAGTACTTC
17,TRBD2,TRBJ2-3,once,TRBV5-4,CASSFPSGGHPRDTQYF,TGTGCCAGCAGCTTCCCTAGCGGGGGCCACCCCAGAGATACGCAGTATTTT
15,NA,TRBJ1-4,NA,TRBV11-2,CASSLSDRPNEKLFF,TGTGCCAGCAGCTTATCTGACAGACCTAATGAAAAACTGTTTTTT
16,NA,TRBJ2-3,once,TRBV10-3,CAIKGAVGSSTDTQYF,TGTGCCATCAAGGGAGCAGTGGGGAGTTCCACAGATACGCAGTATTTT
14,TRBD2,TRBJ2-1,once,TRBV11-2,CASSGGLVGNEQFF,TGTGCCAGCAGCGGGGGACTAGTGGGCAATGAGCAGTTCTTC
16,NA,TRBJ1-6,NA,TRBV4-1,CASSRGPADRGSPLHF,TGCGCCAGCAGCCGCGGGCCAGCAGACCGGGGATCACCCCTCCACTTT
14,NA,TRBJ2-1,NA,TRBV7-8,CASSSGGSYNEQFF,TGTGCCAGCAGCTCTGGGGGCAGTTACAATGAGCAGTTCTTC
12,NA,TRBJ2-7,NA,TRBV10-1,CASSDGNYEQYF,TGCGCCAGCAGTGACGGCAACTACGAGCAGTACTTC
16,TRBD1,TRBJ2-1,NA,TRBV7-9,CASSSKGTGSYNEQFF,TGTGCCAGCAGCTCCAAAGGGACAGGGAGCTACAATGAGCAGTTCTTC
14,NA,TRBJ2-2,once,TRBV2,CASSTTEVHGELFF,TGTGCCAGCAGCACCACAGAAGTCCACGGGGAGCTGTTTTTT
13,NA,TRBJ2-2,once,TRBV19,CASSIVNTGELFF,TGTGCCAGTAGCATTGTGAACACCGGGGAGCTGTTTTTT